These 26 T cell receptor beta chains share one sample of origin, sequenced in a study of CD8 T cells in ankylosing spondylitis. TCRdb re-called the 5' RACE reads through MiXCR, storing one row per CDR3 protein. The table has roughly 230,000 distinct CDR3 sequences, approximately 8.4% seen once; the top ten hold more than 4%. The sample comprised blood, either unsorted or a sorted T cell fraction (not recorded which). The receptors derive from a female donor with ankylosing spondylitis or in good health (not recorded which).

This clonotype showed up many times. The V and J genes are TRBV7-6 and TRBJ1-5, with D unresolved. V gave up 1 base and J gave up 4 bases, with 8 bases separating them. Germline V CDR1 and CDR2: SGHVS, FNYEAQ. The length of the CDR3 is 14 residues. The CDR3 nucleotides are TGTGCCAGCAGCTTAGGGCAGCCAAATCAGCCCCAGCATTTT. This sequence encodes CASSLGQPNQPQHF.

This clonotype was seen ten or more times. The rearrangement uses TRBV6-5 and TRBJ1-1, with D unclear. The CDR3 is made up of 16 amino acids. CDR1 and CDR2 (germline): MNHEY, SVGAGI. With 0 bases removed from V and 4 bases from J, the gap between germline ends came to 15 bases. CDR3 sequence: CASSYSQPGTGTEAFF. In nucleotides, the CDR3 is TGTGCCAGCAGTTACTCCCAGCCCGGCACGGGCACTGAAGCTTTCTTT.

This clonotype was seen repeatedly, ten times or more. V gene TRBV28 combines with J gene TRBJ1-1; no reliable D call. In germline, CDR1 is MDHEN, CDR2 SYDVKM. The CDR3 extends over 15 amino acids. Trimming took 1 base from V and 1 from J, leaving 10 bases between them. This CDR3 is CASSLSLGQNTEAFF. For the CDR3, the DNA is TGTGCCAGCAGTTTATCCCTGGGTCAGAACACTGAAGCTTTCTTT.

This clonotype was recorded at least ten times. The rearrangement links TRBV9 to TRBJ2-1, with D unresolved. The CDR3 loop spans 16 amino acids. Trimming removed 4 bases from V and 1 base from J, with 15 bases in between. CDR1 is SGDLS, CDR2 YYNGEE, per germline. The CDR3 DNA sequence: TGTGCCAGCAGCACCGGTGGCCTGCTTTCCTACAATGAGCAGTTCTTC. This encodes CASSTGGLLSYNEQFF.

This clonotype was seen at least ten times. The rearrangement links TRBV6-5 to TRBJ2-1, with 8 positions matching TRBD2. The CDR3 has 16 residues. Germline CDR1 is MNHEY and CDR2 is SVGAGI. Germline trimming cut 4 bases from V and 5 bases from J; bases unmatched to any gene: 10. The DNA of the CDR3 is TGTGCCAGCAGTTCCCTCAATAGCGGGGCCAACAATGAGCAGTTCTTC. It translates to CASSSLNSGANNEQFF.

This clonotype has ten or more counts. The chain couples TRBV7-8 to TRBJ2-2, with unresolved D. Germline loops: CDR1 SGHVS, CDR2 FQNEAQ. The CDR3 runs 14 residues. Trimming stripped 2 bases from V and 9 bases from J, with 13 bases between. CDR3 bases: TGTGCCAGCAGCTTAATAACCCCATTAAGGGAGCTGTTTTTT. Translating it yields CASSLITPLRELFF.

This clonotype was detected many times. The chain links TRBV18 to TRBJ2-1, with 10 bases fitting TRBD2. V dropped 2 bases and J dropped 9; count of bases not matched to a gene: 7. This CDR3 contains 15 residues. CDR1 KGHSH and CDR2 LQKENI come from the germline V gene. The CDR3 is CASSPRTSGNSEQFF. CDR3 nucleotide sequence: TGTGCCAGCTCACCAAGAACTAGCGGGAACAGTGAGCAGTTCTTC.

At least ten counts were recorded for this clonotype. The chain links TRBV29-1 to TRBJ2-7; D is uncertain. V was trimmed by 7 bases and J by 0 bases, leaving 13 bases between them. Germline V CDR1 and CDR2: SQVTM, ANQGSEA. CDR3 length: 13 residues. The CDR3 nucleotides are TGCAGCGCCGCCCACCCGCTCTCCTACGAGCAGTACTTC. Protein: CSAAHPLSYEQYF.

In its sample, this clonotype was seen many times. This chain connects TRBV5-1 to TRBJ2-1, with D maybe TRBD2 (6 bases). V lost 2 bases and J lost 5, with 14 bases in between. Germline CDR1 reads SGHRS; CDR2 reads YFSETQ. The length of the CDR3 is 15 residues. DNA for the CDR3: TGCGCCAGCAGCTTATCTCCGGGACTTAACAATGAGCAGTTCTTC. It is translated as CASSLSPGLNNEQFF.

This clonotype was counted only a few times. CDR3 protein: CASSLQGYQETQYF. Written as DNA, the CDR3 is TGTGCCAGCAGCCTCCAGGGGTACCAAGAGACCCAGTACTTC. This chain connects TRBV7-9 to TRBJ2-5; maybe TRBD1 (6 bases). Per germline, CDR1 SEHNR and CDR2 FQNEAQ (reference sequence). V lost 5 bases, J lost 0 bases, and 10 bases lay in between. The CDR3 covers 14 residues.

This clonotype was observed at least ten times. The chain has TRBV20-1 and TRBJ1-2; tentative D call: TRBD1 (5 bases). CDR3 length equals 13 residues. The germline V gene has CDR1 DFQATT and CDR2 SNEGSKA (reference sequence). V was shortened by 5 bases and J by 9 bases, with 19 bases between the two germline ends. CDR3 amino acids: CSAGGGPGYSYTF. CDR3 nucleotides: TGCAGTGCTGGGGGAGGGCCAGGGTATAGCTACACCTTC.

This clonotype showed up many times. The chain uses TRBV27 and TRBJ2-7; 9 bases are shared with TRBD2. V lost 7 bases and J lost 3; bases outside the gene matches: 13. This CDR3 is 16 amino acids long. The germline gives CDR1 MNHEY, CDR2 SMNVEV (reference sequence). CDR3 coding DNA: TGTGCCAGCACCCGTGTGGGAGCGGGAGGCTTCTACGAGCAGTACTTC. Translating gives CASTRVGAGGFYEQYF.

At least ten counts were recorded for this clonotype. The rearrangement uses TRBV20-1 and TRBJ2-3; 8 bases match TRBD2. The ends lost 5 bases at V and 2 bases at J; junction bases unmatched: 9. The germline V gene encodes CDR1 DFQATT and CDR2 SNEGSKA (reference sequence). The CDR3 has 15 amino acids. The CDR3 DNA reads as TGCAGTGCTCTCCGGACTAGCAGCCCCACAGATACGCAGTATTTT. Its translation: CSALRTSSPTDTQYF.

This clonotype has a count of ten or more. The DNA of the CDR3 is TGTGCCAGCAGCTTAAGACCCCTTCGCGTCGCGGATACGCAGTATTTT. It translates to CASSLRPLRVADTQYF. V is TRBV9 and J is TRBJ2-3; D remains unclear. V lost 4 bases, J lost 6 bases, and 21 bases lay in between. The length of the CDR3 is 16 residues. In germline, CDR1 is SGDLS, CDR2 YYNGEE.

To note about this clonotype: This may arise from a read error, as a much more abundant clone is one base away. The rearrangement joins TRBV5-1 to TRBJ2-1; maybe TRBD2 (5 bases). Germline V gene sequence: CDR1 SGHRS, CDR2 YFSETQ. CDR3 length: 18 amino acids. V lost 2 bases, J lost 3 bases, and 21 bases lay in between. CDR3 nucleotides: TGCGCCAGCAGCTTAACGTCCGGGGTTCAAGCGAGCTACAATGAGCAGTTCTTC. Translating gives CASSLTSGVQASYNEQFF.

This rearrangement joins TRBV29-1 to TRBJ2-3; D is ambiguous. CDR1 and CDR2 from the germline V gene are SQVTM and ANQGSEA. The CDR3 runs to 13 residues. Trimming took off 0 bases at V and 0 bases at J, with 4 bases between the two ends. CDR3 sequence: CSVEDESTDTQYF. The DNA for the CDR3 is TGCAGCGTTGAAGATGAAAGCACAGATACGCAGTATTTT.

This clonotype has ten or more counts. The chain uses TRBV4-3 and TRBJ2-1; 10 bases are a match to TRBD2. V was pared by 8 bases and J by 1 base, with 8 bases of the junction left unmatched. The CDR3 covers 16 residues. CDR1 is LGHNA and CDR2 is YSLEER in the germline V gene. DNA of the CDR3: TGCGCCAGCGGGACTAGCGCGGCGCCGTCCTACAATGAGCAGTTCTTC. It translates to CASGTSAAPSYNEQFF.

This clonotype was observed many times. This sequence joins TRBV20-1 and TRBJ2-3; D unresolved. Germline V gene data show CDR1 as DFQATT and CDR2 as SNEGSKA (reference sequence). V gave up 6 bases and J gave up 4 bases, with 14 bases separating them. This CDR3 is 13 amino acids long. In DNA, the CDR3 is TGCAGTGCCCAAGAGCGAGATCCAGATACGCAGTATTTT. It codes for CSAQERDPDTQYF.

The table lists this clonotype with many counts. The CDR3 spells CASSFSAGGYTDTQYF. The DNA of the CDR3 is TGTGCCAGCAGCTTTTCGGCGGGGGGTTACACAGATACGCAGTATTTT. The chain joins TRBV7-2 to TRBJ2-3; 8 bases agree with TRBD2. V dropped 3 bases and J dropped 2; count of bases not matched to a gene: 7. The CDR3 has 16 amino acids. Germline V gene sequence: CDR1 SGHTA, CDR2 FQGNSA.

This clonotype has at least ten counts. V and J are TRBV27 and TRBJ2-1; no definite D call. Germline CDR1 MNHEY, CDR2 SMNVEV (reference sequence). The CDR3 runs 15 residues. The V end was cut by 2 bases, the J end by 3 bases, with 11 bases between. The CDR3 nucleotides are TGTGCCAGCAGTTTAGTAGGTACCCTCTACAATGAGCAGTTCTTC. It translates to CASSLVGTLYNEQFF.

This clonotype has ten or more counts. The V call is TRBV6-5, the J call TRBJ2-1, with 8 bases lining up with TRBD2. Germline V CDR1 and CDR2: MNHEY, SVGAGI. CDR3 length: 17 amino acids. J gave up 4 bases and V 0 bases, and 8 bases lay outside the gene matches. DNA of the CDR3: TGTGCCAGCAGTTACTCGAGTCCAGCGGGGGTTTACAATGAGCAGTTCTTC. Translated: CASSYSSPAGVYNEQFF.

This clonotype was counted many times. The V and J genes are TRBV14 and TRBJ1-6; D might be TRBD1 (5 bases). V was trimmed by 4 bases and J by 6 bases, leaving 13 bases between them. This CDR3 region has 15 residues. Germline V gene sequence: CDR1 SGHDN, CDR2 FVKESK. The CDR3 bases are TGTGCCAGCAGCCTCCTTACCGGGGGTAATTCACCCCTCCACTTT. This encodes CASSLLTGGNSPLHF.

At least ten counts were recorded for this clonotype. The chain employs TRBV4-3 and TRBJ2-7; a possible D gene is TRBD1 (5 bases). The CDR3 has 16 amino acids. With 1 base removed from V and 2 bases from J, the gap between germline ends came to 15 bases. Germline CDR1 and CDR2: LGHNA and YSLEER. CDR3 protein: CASSQVSRTPTYEQYF. The CDR3 coding sequence is TGCGCCAGCAGCCAAGTATCTAGGACACCCACCTACGAGCAGTACTTC.

This clonotype was found many times. The rearrangement links TRBV6-1 to TRBJ2-5; 9 positions match TRBD1. Germline V gives CDR1 MNHNS, CDR2 SASEGT. The CDR3 sequence is 17 residues long. V was clipped by 1 base and J by 6 bases; unmatched bases: 12. DNA of the CDR3: TGTGCCAGCAGTGAAGGCCCAGCGGGACAGGGTTTTCAGACCCAGTACTTC. Its translation: CASSEGPAGQGFQTQYF.

This clonotype appeared a few times. The J gene is TRBJ2-2, the V gene TRBV7-2, with a tentative D call TRBD2 (6 bases). Trimming pared 5 bases from V and 0 bases from J, leaving 13 bases between. Germline assignment: CDR1 SGHTA and CDR2 FQGNSA. The length of the CDR3 is 16 residues. CDR3 amino acids: CASSPIAVTNTGELFF. The CDR3 DNA is TGTGCCAGCAGCCCCATAGCGGTTACGAACACCGGGGAGCTGTTTTTT.

This clonotype occurred many times. The rearrangement uses TRBV27 and TRBJ2-3; the D gene is possibly TRBD2 (5 bases). Germline V CDR1 and CDR2: MNHEY, SMNVEV (reference sequence). The CDR3 contains 15 residues. With 2 bases removed from V and 2 bases from J, the gap between germline ends came to 11 bases. This CDR3 is CASSLAGLLTDTQYF. The CDR3 DNA reads TGTGCCAGCAGTTTAGCGGGCCTTCTCACAGATACGCAGTATTTT.